This T cell receptor beta chain was documented in a study of regulatory T cells in long-lasting Graves disease. Overall study results and limits: Analysis covered peripheral blood alone, not thyroid tissue. Persistent patients had a count of shared public clonotypes (2,741) that exceeded that of new patients (approximately 1,000).

With iRepertoire HTBI primers and Arm-PCR of CDR3 regions, TCR beta libraries were built. TCRdb redid the calling of the multiplex PCR reads with MiXCR, one entry per CDR3 protein. The sample shows around 450,000 distinct CDR3 sequences, about 22% of them seen only once. Time point meaning: persistent/refractory GD, antithyroid drugs over 5 years with positive TRAb. The TCR library was made from RNA extracted from PBMCs. Patients of an endocrinology department in Xi'an, China, were included. To note about this clonotype: No antigen is known for it.

Germline V gives CDR1 LGHDT, CDR2 YNNKEL (reference sequence). The V gene lost 3 bases and the J gene lost 7 bases, with 15 bases spanning the gap. The CDR3 length is 15 residues. The source material was peripheral blood mononuclear cells (PBMCs), sampled when the disease was refractory, from a patient treated with antithyroid drugs. The source of this sequence is a female donor with Graves disease. J is TRBJ1-4 and V is TRBV3-1, with TRBD1 as a possible D gene (6 bases). Here the CDR3 reads CASSHGSGAREKLFF. CDR3 sequence (DNA): TGTGCCAGCAGCCATGGGTCGGGGGCGCGTGAAAAACTGTTTTTT. Based on the CDR3 plus reference TRBV3-1 and TRBJ1-4, the full variable domain is DTAVSQTPKYLVTQMGNDKSIKCEQNLGHDTMYWYKQDSKKFLKIMFSYNNKELIINETVPNRFSPKSPDKAHLNLHINSLELGDSAVYFCASSHGSGAREKLFFGSGTQLSVL.